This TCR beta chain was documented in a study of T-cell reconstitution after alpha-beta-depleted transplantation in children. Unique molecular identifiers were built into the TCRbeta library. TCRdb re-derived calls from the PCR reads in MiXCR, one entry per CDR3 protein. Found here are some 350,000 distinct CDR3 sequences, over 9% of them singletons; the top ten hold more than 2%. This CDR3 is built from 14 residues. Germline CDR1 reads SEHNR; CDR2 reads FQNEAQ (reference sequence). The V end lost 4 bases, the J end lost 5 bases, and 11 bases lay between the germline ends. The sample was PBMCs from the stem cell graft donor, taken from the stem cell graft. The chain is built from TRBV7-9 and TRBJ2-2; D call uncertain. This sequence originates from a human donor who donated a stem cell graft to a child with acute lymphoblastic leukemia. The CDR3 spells CASSWEGPTGELFF. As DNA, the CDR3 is TGTGCCAGCAGCTGGGAAGGGCCGACCGGGGAGCTGTTTTTT.